The 10 T cell receptor beta chains listed next were all sequenced from one sample in a study of coeliac disease. Study-wide points: Lower clonality than controls marked TRB and TRG repertoires from active celiac intraepithelial and lamina propria samples.

Here immunoSEQ multiplex PCR was the method, and the copy in TCRdb shows in-frame clones only, minus some. This repertoire shows 3,500 to 5,000 clones, about 70% found once; its top ten account for roughly 14%. These receptors lack a known antigen. Input material: intraepithelial lymphocytes from the gut. The source of these receptors is a woman aged 18-29 years with active celiac disease.

The chain couples TRBV5-1 to TRBJ2-5; 10 bases line up with TRBD2. The CDR3 length is 15 residues. Trimming cost V 2 bases and J 1 base; bases outside gene matches: 2. From germline, CDR1 is SGHRS and CDR2 YFSETQ. In DNA, the CDR3 is TGCGCCAGCAGCTTACAGCGGGGGGGCCAAGAGACCCAGTACTTC. As protein: CASSLQRGGQETQYF.

The rearrangement links TRBV28 to TRBJ2-1; TRBD1 is a possible D gene (6 bases). Germline CDR1 and CDR2: MDHEN and SYDVKM. CDR3 size: 16 residues. Trimming took off 6 bases at V and 5 bases at J, with 20 bases between the two ends. The DNA for the CDR3 is TGTGCCAGCAGGCAAACAGGGCCCGACCTTGACAATGAGCAGTTCTTC. Protein: CASRQTGPDLDNEQFF.

The J gene is TRBJ1-3, the V gene TRBV18, with D uncertain. CDR3 length: 18 residues. Germline V gene data show CDR1 as KGHSH and CDR2 as LQKENI. The V gene lost 2 bases and the J gene lost 2 bases, with 19 bases spanning the gap. The DNA of the CDR3 is TGTGCCAGCTCACCAATGGTTTCCTGGGAGGCGACTGGAAACACCATATATTTT. Translated: CASSPMVSWEATGNTIYF.

As concerns this clone: A junction end diverges from the germline sequence, so it may reflect a read error. The V call is TRBV7-7, the J call TRBJ2-5; TRBD1 matches at 7 bases. The CDR3 is 17 residues long. The germline gives CDR1 SSHAT, CDR2 FNYEAQ (reference sequence). This chain's CDR3 is CASSLRTPGTAQETQYF. For the CDR3, the DNA is TGTGCTAGCAGCTTGCGGACTCCCGGGACAGCACAAGAGACCCAGTACTTC.

This rearrangement joins TRBV11-2 to TRBJ2-2; 9 bases map to TRBD2. The ends lost 1 base at V and 2 bases at J; junction bases unmatched: 2. The CDR3 runs 16 residues. Germline lookup yields CDR1 SGHAT and CDR2 FQNNGV. The CDR3 DNA sequence: TGTGCCAGCAGCTTAGCGCTAGCGGGAAACACCGGGGAGCTGTTTTTT. Amino acids: CASSLALAGNTGELFF.

This chain links TRBV6-6 with TRBJ2-5; TRBD1 matches at 7 bases. The CDR3 spans 15 residues. In germline, CDR1 is MNHNY, CDR2 SVGAGI (reference sequence). With 0 bases clipped from V and 5 bases from J, the junction kept 6 bases outside the gene matches. CDR3 amino acids: CASSYSPQGWETQYF. CDR3 sequence (DNA): TGTGCCAGCAGTTACTCACCACAGGGGTGGGAGACCCAGTACTTC.

V gene TRBV4-2 combines with J gene TRBJ1-3, with D perhaps TRBD1 (5 bases). Germline V lookup: CDR1 LGHNA, CDR2 YNFKEQ. The CDR3 runs to 16 residues. The V end lost 3 bases, the J end lost 0 bases, and 12 bases lay between the germline ends. CDR3 DNA sequence: TGTGCCAGCAGCCACACAGGTTTTGCCTCTGGAAACACCATATATTTT. Protein product: CASSHTGFASGNTIYF.

The chain recombines TRBV30 with TRBJ2-7; D is perhaps TRBD1 (5 bases). The CDR3 has 14 amino acids. V lost 0 bases and J lost 5, with 14 bases in between. CDR1 and CDR2 (germline): GTSNPN, SVGIG (reference sequence). The CDR3 DNA is TGTGCCTGGAGTGTGGCCCAGGGAATCAACGAGCAGTACTTC. This codes for CAWSVAQGINEQYF.

This chain links TRBV13 with TRBJ1-3, with D perhaps matching TRBD1 (5 bases). This CDR3 spans 15 amino acids. Germline CDR1 is PRHDT and CDR2 is FYEKMQ (reference sequence). V was trimmed by 6 bases and J by 0 bases, leaving 12 bases between them. The CDR3 spells CASSSDRTSGNTIYF. The CDR3, as DNA: TGTGCCAGCAGTTCCGACAGAACCTCTGGAAACACCATATATTTT.

The count of this clone is one. The junction shows a germline mismatch at one end, possibly a read error. This rearrangement joins TRBV7-6 to TRBJ1-1; TRBD1 matches at 10 bases. CDR1 is SGHVS, CDR2 FNYEAQ, per germline. The CDR3 length is 16 residues. The CDR3 region has the DNA TGTGCCGGCAGCTCCCCCTTAGGGACAGGGGACACTGAAGCTTTCTTT. Its protein product is CAGSSPLGTGDTEAFF.